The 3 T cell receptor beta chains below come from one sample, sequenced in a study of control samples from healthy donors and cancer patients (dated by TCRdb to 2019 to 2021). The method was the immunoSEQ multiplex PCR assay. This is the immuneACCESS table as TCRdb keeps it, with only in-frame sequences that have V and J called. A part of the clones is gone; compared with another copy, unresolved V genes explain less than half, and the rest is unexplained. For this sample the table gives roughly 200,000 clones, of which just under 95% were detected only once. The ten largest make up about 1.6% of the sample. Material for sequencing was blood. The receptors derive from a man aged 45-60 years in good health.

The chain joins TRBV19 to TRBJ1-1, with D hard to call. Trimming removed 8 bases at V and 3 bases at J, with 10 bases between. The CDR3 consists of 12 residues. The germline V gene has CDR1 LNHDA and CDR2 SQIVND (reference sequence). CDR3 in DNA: TGTGCCAGTCGGGGTCCGGACACTGAAGCTTTCTTT. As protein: CASRGPDTEAFF.

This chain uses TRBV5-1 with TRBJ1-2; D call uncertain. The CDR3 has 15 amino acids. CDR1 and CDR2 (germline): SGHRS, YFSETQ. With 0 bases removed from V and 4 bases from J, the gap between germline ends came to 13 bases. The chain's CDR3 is CASSLDRTPSYGYTF. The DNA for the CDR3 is TGCGCCAGCAGCTTGGACCGGACCCCCTCCTATGGCTACACCTTC.

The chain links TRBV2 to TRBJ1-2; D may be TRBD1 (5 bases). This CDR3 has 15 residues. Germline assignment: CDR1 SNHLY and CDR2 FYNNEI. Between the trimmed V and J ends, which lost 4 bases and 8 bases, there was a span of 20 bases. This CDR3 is CASSGGVAGEYGYTF. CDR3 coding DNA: TGTGCCAGCAGTGGGGGGGTCGCTGGGGAGTACGGCTACACCTTC. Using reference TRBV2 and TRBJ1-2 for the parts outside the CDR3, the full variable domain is EPEVTQTPSHQVTQMGQEVILRCVPISNHLYFYWYRQILGQKVEFLVSFYNNEISEKSEIFDDQFSVERPDGSNFTLKIRSTKLEDSAMYFCASSGGVAGEYGYTFGSGTRLTVV.